The T cell receptor beta chain under discussion was sequenced for a study of control samples from healthy donors and cancer patients. Data came from immunoSEQ multiplex PCR; TCRdb stores just in-frame clones and leaves some out. The sample records over 200,000 clones, around 79% being singletons. This CDR3 is 13 amino acids long. Germline CDR1 is MDHEN and CDR2 is SYDVKM. Trimming left V 9 bases short and J 5 bases short, with 16 bases between. The clonotype comes from a woman aged 60-70 years with lung cancer. The sequenced sample was PBMCs. The chain employs TRBV28 and TRBJ1-1; a possible D gene is TRBD1 (5 bases). The CDR3 reads CASIRDEMTEAFF. The CDR3 DNA follows: TGTGCCAGTATAAGGGACGAGATGACTGAAGCTTTCTTT.